Each of the 5 T cell receptor beta chains below was sequenced from the same sample in a study of OX40 agonist ivuxolimab in advanced cancers. Repertoires were generated with immunoSEQ multiplex PCR, while TCRdb's copy carries only in-frame clones and drops some. This table holds about 43,000 clones, around 87% found once. The sample here was CD4+ or CD8+ T cells sorted from blood, taken in a trial of the OX40 agonist ivuxolimab. These receptors were obtained from an adult with an advanced solid tumor such as melanoma, head and neck, liver or kidney cancer.

V is TRBV10-3 and J is TRBJ2-7; D is undetermined. CDR1 ENHRY and CDR2 SYGVKD come from the germline V gene. This CDR3 region has 13 residues. V was shortened by 4 bases and J by 3 bases, with 10 bases between the two germline ends. CDR3 nucleotide sequence: TGTGCCATCAGTGGACCTGGCAACTACGAGCAGTACTTC. The encoded protein is CAISGPGNYEQYF.

CDR3 sequence: CASRRGMNTEAFF. DNA for the CDR3: TGTGCCAGCCGGCGCGGCATGAACACTGAAGCTTTCTTT. The V call is TRBV28, the J call TRBJ1-1; no reliable D call. This CDR3 spans 13 amino acids. Germline V gene sequence: CDR1 MDHEN, CDR2 SYDVKM. V was trimmed by 8 bases and J by 0 bases, leaving 10 bases between them.

This rearrangement joins TRBV2 to TRBJ2-1; 9 nucleotides match TRBD2. Per germline, CDR1 SNHLY and CDR2 FYNNEI. Unmatched junction bases numbered 14, after V lost 3 bases and J lost 8 bases. CDR3 length: 17 amino acids. CDR3 region: CASSDAPGGGGAYEQFF. The CDR3 coding sequence is TGTGCCAGCAGTGATGCCCCTGGCGGCGGGGGGGCCTATGAGCAGTTCTTC.

V gene TRBV12-5 combines with J gene TRBJ1-1; D is unclear. From germline, CDR1 is LGHNT and CDR2 FRNRAP. The CDR3 spans 17 residues. V was cut by 4 bases and J by 1 base, with 19 bases left in between. CDR3 in DNA: TGTGCTAGTGGTTCCCGGTCGTCCGAGAGAAAGAACACTGAAGCTTTCTTT. It is translated as CASGSRSSERKNTEAFF.

The rearrangement links TRBV4-1 to TRBJ2-3; D might be TRBD1 or TRBD2, each matching 5 bases. With 0 bases removed from V and 6 bases from J, the gap between germline ends came to 13 bases. The CDR3 extends over 15 amino acids. Looked up from germline, CDR1 is MGHRA and CDR2 is YSYEKL. CDR3 nucleotide sequence: TGCGCCAGCAGCCAAGAATTTGGGGGAGTTGATACGCAGTATTTT. Translating it yields CASSQEFGGVDTQYF.